Here is one T cell receptor (beta chain) with its context. This sample was taken from a study of blood T cell repertoires in COVID-19. Germline assignment: CDR1 MNHNY and CDR2 SVGAGI (reference sequence). The CDR3 runs 16 residues. After removal of 7 bases from V and 7 bases from J, the junction contained 16 bases not matched to a gene. Sequenced by immunoSEQ multiplex PCR; TCRdb stores in-frame clones only, minus some. The sample has about 67,000 clones; 80% to 90% are singletons. The clonotype originates from a man in his forties or fifties with active COVID-19. The chain carries TRBV6-6 and TRBJ1-1; 9 nucleotides agree with TRBD1. The sample taken for sequencing was peripheral blood. The CDR3, as DNA: TGTGCCAGCACCCCCCCAGGGACAGGGAGGGCCCTTGAAGCTTTCTTT. It encodes CASTPPGTGRALEAFF.